Included here is one TCR beta chain sequence, with context. Those enrolled in Seattle joined during active infection and were followed longitudinally afterward. CDR3 size: 13 residues. Trimming cost V 5 bases and J 4 bases, with 12 bases left between them. Germline loops: CDR1 SGHAT, CDR2 FQNNGV. In the study's own analysis: Estimates of nucleated cell counts were drawn from the amplification of reference gene primers. Data came from immunoSEQ multiplex PCR; TCRdb stores just in-frame clones and leaves some out. The V and J calls and clone size come from that table; D and trimming were worked out from the DNA. The sample includes some 300,000 clones, roughly 86% seen only once; the top ten take around 1.9%. This specimen belongs to a study of blood T cell repertoires in COVID-19. Study in general: Samples of COVID-19 (acute and convalescent) were obtained from the United States, Italy and Spain.

V usage is TRBV11-2 and J usage is TRBJ2-7; D not resolved. This TCR was recovered from a woman aged 30 to 39 with COVID-19, enrolled during active disease. The sequenced sample consisted of peripheral blood. The CDR3 is CASSVSGGYEQYV. CDR3 nucleotides: TGTGCCAGCAGCGTGTCAGGTGGTTACGAGCAGTACGTC.